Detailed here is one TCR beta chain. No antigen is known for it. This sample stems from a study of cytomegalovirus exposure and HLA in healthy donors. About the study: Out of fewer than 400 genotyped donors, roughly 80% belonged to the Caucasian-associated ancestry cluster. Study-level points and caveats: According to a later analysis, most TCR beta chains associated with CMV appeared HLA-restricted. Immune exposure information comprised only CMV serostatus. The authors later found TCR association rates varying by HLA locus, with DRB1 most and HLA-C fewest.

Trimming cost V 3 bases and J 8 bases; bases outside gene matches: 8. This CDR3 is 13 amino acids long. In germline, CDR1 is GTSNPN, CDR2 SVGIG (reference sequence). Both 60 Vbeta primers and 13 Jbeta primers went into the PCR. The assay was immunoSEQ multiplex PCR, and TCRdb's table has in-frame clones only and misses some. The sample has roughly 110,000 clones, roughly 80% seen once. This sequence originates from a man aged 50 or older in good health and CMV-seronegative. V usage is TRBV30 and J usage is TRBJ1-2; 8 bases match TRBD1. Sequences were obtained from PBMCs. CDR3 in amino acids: CAWRTTGARGYTF. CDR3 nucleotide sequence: TGTGCCTGGAGGACGACAGGGGCTAGGGGCTACACCTTC.